This TCR beta chain comes out of a study of T and B cells in COVID-19 patients. Each TRB amplification used roughly 230-550 ng of genomic DNA from blood. Germline-derived CDR1 and CDR2 are KGHSH and LQKENI. V was trimmed by 1 base and J by 1 base, leaving 5 bases between them. This CDR3 has 14 amino acids. TRB rearrangements were amplified by multiplex PCR with BIOMED2 TRB-A/B primers. TCRdb passed the multiplex PCR reads through MiXCR, listing each CDR3 protein once. In the table there are 4,000 to 6,000 distinct CDR3 sequences, 20% to 25% of which are singletons. This clonotype ranks as medium-sized.

The V gene is TRBV18, the J gene TRBJ1-3; D uncertain. Sequenced input: blood. The receptor comes from a human donor with active COVID-19. CDR3 DNA: TGTGCCAGCTCACCACGGGGATCTGGAAACACCATATATTTT. Encoded protein: CASSPRGSGNTIYF.